This passage covers 28 T cell receptor beta chains from one sample sequenced in a study of CD8 T cells in Susac syndrome. Reverse transcription of about 0.45 to 1 ug RNA was performed with random hexamers. TCRdb used MiXCR to reprocess the immunoSEQ multiplex PCR reads, holding one entry per CDR3 protein. The table has roughly 200,000 distinct CDR3 sequences, around 94% seen once; the top ten hold 0.095% to 0.1%. The sample was CD4+ T cells from PBMCs. The receptors originated from a human donor with Susac syndrome.

J is TRBJ2-1 and V is TRBV9, with 8 bases aligning to TRBD2. The J segment lost 3 bases and the V segment lost 0 bases, leaving 2 bases of the junction unmatched. Germline V gene lookup returns CDR1 SGDLS and CDR2 YYNGEE. CDR3 length: 15 residues. The CDR3 region has the DNA TGTGCCAGCAGCGTAGTCGGGAGGGGCTACAATGAGCAGTTCTTC. Translated, it gives CASSVVGRGYNEQFF.

J is TRBJ1-4 and V is TRBV2; D remains unclear. The V gene lost 3 bases and the J gene lost 8 bases, with 13 bases spanning the gap. The germline CDR1 and CDR2 sequences are SNHLY and FYNNEI. This CDR3 has 14 amino acids. This chain's CDR3 is CASSEGAGVEKLFF. The CDR3 DNA reads TGTGCCAGCAGTGAGGGCGCCGGGGTAGAAAAACTGTTTTTT.

This clonotype was detected once. The chain is built from TRBV15 and TRBJ2-7; weak D call: TRBD2 (6 bases). Trimming took 6 bases from V and 0 from J, leaving 15 bases between them. This CDR3 spans 15 amino acids. Germline V gene lookup returns CDR1 LNHNV and CDR2 YYDKDF (reference sequence). CDR3 bases: TGTGCCACCAGACCCAGCGGCGGGAACTCCTACGAGCAGTACTTC. This codes for CATRPSGGNSYEQYF.

This clonotype was seen a single time. V and J are TRBV19 and TRBJ1-1, with TRBD1 matching 8 bases. From germline, CDR1 is LNHDA and CDR2 SQIVND (reference sequence). The CDR3 is 14 amino acids. J lost 1 base, V lost 6 bases, and 4 bases had no gene match. The CDR3 is CASRIRGPNTEAFF. CDR3 nucleotides: TGTGCCAGTAGGATCAGGGGGCCGAACACTGAAGCTTTCTTT.

This sequence joins TRBV2 and TRBJ2-1; 8 bases are a match to TRBD1. The length of the CDR3 is 12 residues. The V segment lost 1 base and the J segment 15 bases; nucleotides outside the gene matches: 5. CDR1 and CDR2 (germline): SNHLY, FYNNEI. The CDR3 coding sequence is TGTGCCAGCAGTGAAGTCAGGGGGCCAAGGTTCTTC. Amino acids: CASSEVRGPRFF.

The chain is built from TRBV20-1 and TRBJ2-7, with TRBD1 matching over 9 bases. The CDR3 is made up of 13 amino acids. Germline V gene lookup returns CDR1 DFQATT and CDR2 SNEGSKA (reference sequence). V was pared by 6 bases and J by 6 bases, with 9 bases of the junction left unmatched. The CDR3 DNA reads TGCAGTGCCCGAGCGGGACAGGGAATCGAGCAGTACTTC. It encodes CSARAGQGIEQYF.

J is TRBJ2-1 and V is TRBV12-3 or TRBV12-4; D not certain. The CDR3 spans 14 residues. With 6 bases removed from V and 0 bases from J, the gap between germline ends came to 9 bases. The CDR3 region has the DNA TGTGCCAGCAGGTCCGGTCGCTCCTACAATGAGCAGTTCTTC. Translation gives CASRSGRSYNEQFF.

The chain couples TRBV28 to TRBJ2-7; D possibly uses TRBD1 or TRBD2 (7 bases each). This CDR3 has 12 amino acids. Trimming took off 7 bases at V and 2 bases at J, with 9 bases between the two ends. Germline assignment: CDR1 MDHEN and CDR2 SYDVKM. CDR3 region: CASTGGAYEQYF. CDR3 sequence (DNA): TGTGCCAGCACAGGGGGGGCCTACGAGCAGTACTTC.

The V gene is TRBV14, the J gene TRBJ2-1, with D possibly matching TRBD2 (6 bases). Trimming pared 4 bases from V and 4 bases from J, leaving 11 bases between. Germline-derived CDR1 and CDR2 are SGHDN and FVKESK. There are 14 residues in the CDR3. The CDR3 DNA follows: TGTGCCAGCAGCCGGTCGGAGGGGTACAATGAGCAGTTCTTC. Translation gives CASSRSEGYNEQFF.

This rearrangement joins TRBV7-9 to TRBJ1-2; possible D gene TRBD1, 6 bases. V gave up 4 bases and J gave up 5 bases, with 11 bases separating them. Germline V lookup: CDR1 SEHNR, CDR2 FQNEAQ (reference sequence). CDR3 length: 13 amino acids. CDR3 DNA: TGTGCCAGCAGCTCCGCACAGGGTTATGGCTACACCTTC. Its protein is CASSSAQGYGYTF.

This clonotype was counted once. The chain combines TRBV19 with TRBJ2-3, with a weak D call TRBD1 (6 bases). CDR3 length: 11 amino acids. CDR1 is LNHDA, CDR2 SQIVND, per germline (reference sequence). V was shortened by 10 bases and J by 6 bases, with 11 bases between the two germline ends. In nucleotides, the CDR3 is TGTGCCATAGGGGGTTCGGATACGCAGTATTTT. Translating gives CAIGGSDTQYF.

The chain couples TRBV2 to TRBJ1-5; TRBD1 is a possible D gene (5 bases). Germline CDR1 is SNHLY and CDR2 is FYNNEI. This CDR3 spans 14 amino acids. Trimming stripped 2 bases from V and 2 bases from J, with 7 bases between. The CDR3 loop is CASSETGGNQPQHF. The CDR3, as DNA: TGTGCCAGCAGTGAAACGGGGGGCAATCAGCCCCAGCATTTT.

The chain carries TRBV6-5 and TRBJ2-7; a weak D match, TRBD2 (5 bases). The CDR3 length is 15 residues. Trimming cost V 8 bases and J 2 bases, with 19 bases left between them. Germline V gives CDR1 MNHEY, CDR2 SVGAGI. In nucleotides, the CDR3 is TGTGCCAGCGGCGGAGGAACCTGGCGCCCCTACGAGCAGTACTTC. Its protein product is CASGGGTWRPYEQYF.

The J gene is TRBJ1-1, the V gene TRBV6-6; D remains ambiguous. The CDR3 is 12 amino acids. V lost 6 bases and J lost 6, with 11 bases in between. Looked up from germline, CDR1 is MNHNY and CDR2 is SVGAGI (reference sequence). CDR3 amino acids: CASSRIRSEAFF. In nucleotides, the CDR3 is TGTGCCAGCAGCCGAATCCGTTCTGAAGCTTTCTTT.

Comments on this clonotype: A read error may produce the germline difference seen at one junction end. The rearrangement links TRBV5-6 to TRBJ1-4; D call uncertain. CDR1 and CDR2 (germline): SGHDT, YYEEEE. The CDR3 runs to 12 residues. CDR3 DNA: TGTGCCAGCAGCTCCTTAGCCGCCGCTCCGCGTTTT. The encoded protein is CASSSLAAAPRF.

This chain uses TRBV7-2 with TRBJ2-7, with 8 bases that match TRBD1. The V and J ends lost 3 bases and 0 bases, in that order; junction bases with no gene match: 13. The CDR3 loop spans 18 amino acids. Looked up from germline, CDR1 is SGHTA and CDR2 is FQGNSA. The CDR3 DNA reads as TGTGCCAGCAGCTTCCCCATGAGGACAGGGACTTTCTCCTACGAGCAGTACTTC. Its translation: CASSFPMRTGTFSYEQYF.

The rearrangement joins TRBV5-1 to TRBJ2-1; no reliable D call. Germline lookup yields CDR1 SGHRS and CDR2 YFSETQ. The ends were cut back, 9 bases at V and 0 bases at J, with 16 bases in the middle. The CDR3 length is 15 residues. The CDR3 DNA reads as TGCGCCACCAACTCTGGCTCTAGCTCCTACAATGAGCAGTTCTTC. This gives the protein CATNSGSSSYNEQFF.

The V and J genes are TRBV12-3 or TRBV12-4 and TRBJ1-5; TRBD1 is a possible D gene (5 bases). This CDR3 is built from 14 residues. V gave up 6 bases and J gave up 1 base, with 10 bases separating them. CDR3 in amino acids: CASSPGTSNQPQHF. CDR3 DNA sequence: TGTGCCAGCAGCCCCGGGACCAGCAATCAGCCCCAGCATTTT.

The chain joins TRBV25-1 to TRBJ2-2; D is undetermined. V shed 8 bases and J shed 0 bases, with 7 bases lying between them. This CDR3 contains 13 residues. From germline, CDR1 is MGHDK and CDR2 SYGVNS. The CDR3 nucleotides read TGTGCCAGCGGCCGGCCGAACACCGGGGAGCTGTTTTTT. Amino acid sequence: CASGRPNTGELFF.

The CDR3 DNA sequence: TGTGCCACCAGCAGTGGGGCCGGGCAGCAAGAGACCCAGTACTTC. It translates to CATSSGAGQQETQYF. This chain links TRBV15 with TRBJ2-5, with a tentative D call TRBD1 (5 bases). Germline V gives CDR1 LNHNV, CDR2 YYDKDF (reference sequence). The CDR3 is 15 residues long. V was cut by 3 bases and J by 2 bases, with 13 bases left in between.

CDR3 amino acids: CASSPLQGYYGYTF. The CDR3 DNA reads as TGTGCCAGCAGTCCACTACAGGGGTACTATGGCTACACCTTC. The chain has TRBV28 and TRBJ1-2; TRBD1 matches at 7 bases. CDR3 length: 14 residues. Germline V gene data show CDR1 as MDHEN and CDR2 as SYDVKM. The V and J ends lost 5 bases and 3 bases, in that order; junction bases with no gene match: 6.

CDR3 region: CASSFSRGSPQHF. The CDR3 region has the DNA TGTGCCAGCAGCTTTTCAAGGGGCAGCCCCCAGCATTTT. The chain couples TRBV7-9 to TRBJ1-5, with D tentatively TRBD1 (5 bases). The CDR3 extends over 13 amino acids. Germline CDR1 is SEHNR and CDR2 is FQNEAQ (reference sequence). V was trimmed by 3 bases and J by 10 bases, leaving 13 bases between them.

This chain connects TRBV7-6 to TRBJ2-1; 13 nucleotides line up with TRBD2. This CDR3 spans 15 amino acids. Germline assignment: CDR1 SGHVS and CDR2 FNYEAQ. Trimming at V came to 5 bases and at J to 5 bases, leaving 3 bases not matched to a gene. In DNA form, the CDR3 reads TGTGCCAGCAGCCGACTAGCGGGGGGACACAATGAGCAGTTCTTC. It encodes CASSRLAGGHNEQFF.

V and J are TRBV5-1 and TRBJ1-2, with 9 bases that match TRBD1. Per the germline V gene, CDR1 is SGHRS and CDR2 is YFSETQ. V dropped 0 bases and J dropped 4; count of bases not matched to a gene: 4. CDR3 length equals 15 residues. Here the CDR3 DNA reads TGCGCCAGCAGCTTGGCCTCGGGACAGGGCTATGGCTACACCTTC. Amino acid sequence: CASSLASGQGYGYTF.

This chain connects TRBV30 to TRBJ2-7, with D tentatively TRBD1 or TRBD2 (5 bases each). Germline CDR1 reads GTSNPN; CDR2 reads SVGIG (reference sequence). Deletions cut 3 bases from V and 4 bases from J, with 22 bases between. The CDR3 runs 16 residues. CDR3 sequence: CAWSLNPGPAHYEQYF. In DNA form, the CDR3 reads TGTGCCTGGAGCCTAAACCCGGGGCCTGCACATTACGAGCAGTACTTC.

The V call is TRBV30, the J call TRBJ2-1; D gene unclear. Trimming pared 2 bases from V and 6 bases from J, leaving 5 bases between. Germline assignment: CDR1 GTSNPN and CDR2 SVGIG (reference sequence). The CDR3 length is 11 residues. The CDR3 region is CAWSSLNEQFF. CDR3 DNA sequence: TGTGCCTGGAGTTCCCTCAATGAGCAGTTCTTC.

The chain joins TRBV9 to TRBJ1-6; the D gene is possibly TRBD1 (5 bases). The CDR3 contains 12 residues. Trimming took 0 bases from V and 10 from J, leaving 5 bases between them. The germline CDR1 and CDR2 sequences are SGDLS and YYNGEE. CDR3 sequence reads: CASSVEGSPLHF. In nucleotides, the CDR3 is TGTGCCAGCAGCGTAGAGGGGTCACCCCTCCACTTT.

In this sample, this clonotype turned up once. The chain combines TRBV28 with TRBJ1-5, with 9 bases matching TRBD1. Germline CDR1 MDHEN, CDR2 SYDVKM. V shed 5 bases, J shed 3 bases, and the junction held 2 bases outside the gene matches. This CDR3 comprises 14 residues. This CDR3 is CASSGTGLNQPQHF. CDR3 bases: TGTGCCAGCAGTGGGACAGGGCTCAATCAGCCCCAGCATTTT.